This is a list of T cell receptor beta chains from one sample in a study of regulatory T cells in long-lasting Graves disease. TCRdb ran MiXCR on the multiplex PCR reads and lists one entry per CDR3 protein. The sample has about 400,000 distinct CDR3 sequences, around 15% seen once. Sequenced material: peripheral blood mononuclear cells (PBMCs), taken at new diagnosis, from a patient treated with antithyroid drugs. These receptors all stem from a female donor with Graves disease. CDR3s include the opening cysteine and the closing phenylalanine or tryptophan. The order of the fields is clone size, J gene, V gene, D gene, CDR3 protein, CDR3 DNA. The D gene is left open where the match is weak. Expanded clones are given a class, and other clones once, few, many or no size at all.

few | TRBJ1-5 | TRBV19 | TRBD1 | CASSIIRLQGLEPQHF | TGTGCCAGTAGTATAATTCGTTTACAGGGGCTTGAGCCCCAGCATTTT
many | TRBJ2-7 | TRBV4-1 | NA | CASSRIVGEQYF | TGCGCCAGCAGCCGTATAGTCGGCGAGCAGTACTTC
many | TRBJ2-3 | TRBV12-3/TRBV12-4 | TRBD1 | CASRSPRRQGRSTDTQYF | TGTGCCAGCAGATCCCCTCGCAGACAGGGAAGATCCACAGATACGCAGTATTTT
many | TRBJ1-6 | TRBV27 | NA | CASSPQISPGQRLGSPLHF | TGTGCCAGCAGTCCACAAATATCGCCAGGACAGAGGTTGGGTTCACCCCTCCACTTT
many | TRBJ2-5 | TRBV10-2 | NA | CASSERGSQETQYF | TGCGCCAGCAGTGAGCGCGGCAGCCAAGAGACCCAGTACTTC
NA | TRBJ1-3 | TRBV19 | NA | CASSSRTDSGNTIYF | TGTGCCAGTAGTTCAAGGACGGACTCTGGAAACACCATATATTTT
many | TRBJ1-5 | TRBV12-3/TRBV12-4 | TRBD1 | CASSPLDRGSNQPQHF | TGTGCCAGCAGCCCCCTAGACAGGGGTAGCAATCAGCCCCAGCATTTT
many | TRBJ2-1 | TRBV6-9 | TRBD1 | CASSSVNFETGGQFF | TGTGCCAGCAGTTCGGTGAACTTTGAGACAGGGGGACAGTTCTTC
many | TRBJ1-2 | TRBV29-1 | NA | CSANEGGVYGYTF | TGCAGCGCCAACGAGGGAGGCGTGTATGGCTACACCTTC
many | TRBJ1-1 | TRBV9 | TRBD1 | CASSARTGNAFF | TGTGCCAGCAGCGCTCGGACAGGGAACGCTTTCTTT
few | TRBJ1-5 | TRBV7-2 | NA | CASSFGPGGQGPQHF | TGTGCCAGCAGCTTTGGACCGGGGGGCCAGGGGCCCCAGCATTTT
NA | TRBJ2-3 | TRBV12-3/TRBV12-4 | TRBD2 | CASSPGLAIRGTDTQYF | TGTGCCAGCAGTCCGGGACTAGCGATTCGTGGCACAGATACGCAGTATTTT
NA | TRBJ2-2 | TRBV4-1 | TRBD1 | CASSHTDRGDGELFF | TGCGCCAGCAGCCATACTGACAGGGGAGACGGGGAGCTGTTTTTT
few | TRBJ2-7 | TRBV29-1 | NA | CSAGTNPYEQYF | TGCAGCGCCGGGACCAACCCCTACGAGCAGTACTTC
many | TRBJ2-1 | TRBV20-1 | NA | CSASSVPRDASYNEQFF | TGCAGTGCTAGTTCCGTACCCCGAGACGCTTCCTACAATGAGCAGTTCTTC